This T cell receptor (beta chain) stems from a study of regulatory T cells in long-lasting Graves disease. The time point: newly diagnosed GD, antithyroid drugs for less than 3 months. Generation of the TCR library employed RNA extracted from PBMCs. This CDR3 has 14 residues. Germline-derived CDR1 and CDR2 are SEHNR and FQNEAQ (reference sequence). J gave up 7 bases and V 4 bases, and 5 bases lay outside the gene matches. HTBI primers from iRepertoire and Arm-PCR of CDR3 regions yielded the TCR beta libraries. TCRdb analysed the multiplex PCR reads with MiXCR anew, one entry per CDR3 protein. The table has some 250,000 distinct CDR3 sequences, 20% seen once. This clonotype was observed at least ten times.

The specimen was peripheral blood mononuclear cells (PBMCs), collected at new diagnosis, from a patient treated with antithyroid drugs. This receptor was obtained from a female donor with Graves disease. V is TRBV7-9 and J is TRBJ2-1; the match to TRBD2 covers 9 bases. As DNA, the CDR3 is TGTGCCAGCAGCTACAGCGGGGGGCGGAATGAGCAGTTCTTC. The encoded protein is CASSYSGGRNEQFF.